This T cell receptor beta chain was identified in a study of T cells in Graves' hyperthyroidism and ophthalmopathy. Study conclusions and caveats: Blood samples included most of the expanded thyroid clonotypes exceeding 0.001. Ophthalmopathy, which appeared later, was predicted by the model a median 6.5 months before onset.

Uncontrolled infection, other autoimmune disease, pregnancy or lactation barred patients from enrollment. Worth noting for this clonotype: What it binds is unknown.

The investigators amplified TCR beta CDR3 regions from RNA transcripts. TCR CDR3 underwent first-round RT-PCR with the HTBI primer set. TCRdb redid the calling of the multiplex PCR reads with MiXCR, one entry per CDR3 protein. The sample includes some 740,000 distinct CDR3 sequences, 12% to 15% of them seen just once. The CDR3 is 13 residues long. Germline CDR1 KGHSH, CDR2 LQKENI. Between the trimmed V and J ends, which lost 6 bases and 2 bases, there was a span of 11 bases. This chain connects TRBV18 to TRBJ2-7; D may be TRBD2 (5 bases). Sequenced material: blood. The sequence derives from a woman in her late teens or twenties with Graves' hyperthyroidism. Here the CDR3 reads CASSSGMTYEQYF. The CDR3 bases are TGTGCCAGCTCTTCCGGGATGACCTACGAGCAGTACTTC.